This TCR beta chain comes out of a study of vaccination and CD4 T cells after COVID-19. Concerning this clonotype itself: The antigen is undetermined.

The Oncomine TCR Beta short-read assay sequenced DNA from cultured CD4+ T cells. Using its own MiXCR run on the PCR reads, TCRdb lists one record per CDR3 protein. The profile shows roughly 16,000 distinct CDR3 sequences, approximately 31% of them singletons. Treatment of the sample: roughly 10-day PBMC culture with coronavirus spike peptide pools or control peptides (ViraFEST assay). This clonotype originated in a human donor with COVID-19. The sequenced sample was cultured CD4+ T cells from blood.

The CDR3 loop is CAIRSGGATFSTDTQYF. The CDR3 DNA reads as TGTGCCATCAGGAGCGGGGGCGCTACCTTTAGCACAGATACGCAGTATTTT. The chain employs TRBV10-3 and TRBJ2-3; 8 bases line up with TRBD2. This CDR3 is built from 17 residues. J was trimmed by 0 bases and V by 6 bases; bases with no gene match: 11. The germline gives CDR1 ENHRY, CDR2 SYGVKD.